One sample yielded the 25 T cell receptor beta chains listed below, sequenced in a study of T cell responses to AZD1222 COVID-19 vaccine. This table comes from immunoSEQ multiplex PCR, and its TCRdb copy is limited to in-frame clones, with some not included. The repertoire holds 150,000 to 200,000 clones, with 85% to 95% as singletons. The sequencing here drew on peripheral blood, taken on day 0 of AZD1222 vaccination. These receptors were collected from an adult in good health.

CDR3 DNA sequence: TGCGCCAGCAGCTTGTTGGGGCAAGTCACAGATACGCAGTATTTT. Translating gives CASSLLGQVTDTQYF. The V and J genes are TRBV5-1 and TRBJ2-3; a possible D gene is TRBD1 (5 bases). This CDR3 is built from 15 residues. The V end was cut by 1 base, the J end by 2 bases, with 11 bases between. CDR1 is SGHRS and CDR2 is YFSETQ in the germline V gene. Full variable domain (missing parts from reference TRBV5-1 and TRBJ2-3): KAGVTQTPRYLIKTRGQQVTLSCSPISGHRSVSWYQQTPGQGLQFLFEYFSETQRNKGNFPGRFSGRQFSNSRSEMNVSTLELGDSALYLCASSLLGQVTDTQYFGPGTRLTVL.

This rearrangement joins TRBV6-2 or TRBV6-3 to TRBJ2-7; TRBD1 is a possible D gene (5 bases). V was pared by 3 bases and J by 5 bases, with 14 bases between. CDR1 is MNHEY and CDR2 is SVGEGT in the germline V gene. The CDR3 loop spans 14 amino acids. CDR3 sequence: CASSYRQQRNEQYF. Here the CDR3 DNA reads TGTGCCAGCAGTTATAGACAGCAACGCAACGAGCAGTACTTC.

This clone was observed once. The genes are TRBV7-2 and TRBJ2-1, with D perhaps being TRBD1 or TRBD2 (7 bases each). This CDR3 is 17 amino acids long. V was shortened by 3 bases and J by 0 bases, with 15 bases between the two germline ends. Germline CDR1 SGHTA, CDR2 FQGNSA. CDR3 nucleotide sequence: TGTGCCAGCAGCTTTCGCGGGGGACAGACCTCCTACAATGAGCAGTTCTTC. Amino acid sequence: CASSFRGGQTSYNEQFF.

CDR3 loop: CASSYVLGGSGNQPQHF. The CDR3 DNA reads TGTGCCAGCAGTTACGTTCTGGGGGGCTCGGGCAATCAGCCCCAGCATTTT. V gene TRBV6-2 or TRBV6-3 combines with J gene TRBJ1-5; possibly TRBD1 for D (6 bases). The V end was cut by 2 bases, the J end by 2 bases, with 16 bases between. The CDR3 length is 17 residues. Germline V CDR1 and CDR2: MNHEY, SVGEGT.

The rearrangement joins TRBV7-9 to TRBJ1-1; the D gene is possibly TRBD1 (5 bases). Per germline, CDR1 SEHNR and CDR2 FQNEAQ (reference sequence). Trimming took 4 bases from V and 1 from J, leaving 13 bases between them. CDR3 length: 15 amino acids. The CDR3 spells CASSSTRDGNTEAFF. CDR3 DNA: TGTGCCAGCAGCTCTACCCGGGACGGGAACACTGAAGCTTTCTTT.

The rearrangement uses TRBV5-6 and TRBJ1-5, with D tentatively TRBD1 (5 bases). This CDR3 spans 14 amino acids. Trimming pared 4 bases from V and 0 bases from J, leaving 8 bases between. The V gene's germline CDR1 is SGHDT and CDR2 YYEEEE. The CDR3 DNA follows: TGTGCCAGCAGCCGGGGGTATAGCAATCAGCCCCAGCATTTT. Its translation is CASSRGYSNQPQHF.

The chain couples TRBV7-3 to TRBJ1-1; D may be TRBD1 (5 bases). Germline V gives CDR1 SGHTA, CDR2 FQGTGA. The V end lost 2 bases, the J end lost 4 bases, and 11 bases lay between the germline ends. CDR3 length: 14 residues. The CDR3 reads CASSLVGEGTEAFF. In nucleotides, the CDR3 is TGTGCCAGCAGCTTAGTAGGGGAGGGCACTGAAGCTTTCTTT. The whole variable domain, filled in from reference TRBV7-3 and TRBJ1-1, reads GAGVSQTPSNKVTEKGKYVELRCDPISGHTALYWYRQSLGQGPEFLIYFQGTGAADDSGLPNDRFFAVRPEGSVSTLKIQRTERGDSAVYLCASSLVGEGTEAFFGQGTRLTVV.

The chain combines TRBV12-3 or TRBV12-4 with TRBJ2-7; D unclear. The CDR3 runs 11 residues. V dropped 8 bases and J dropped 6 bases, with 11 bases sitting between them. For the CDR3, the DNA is TGTGCCAGCGGTACCTTAGGCGAGCAGTACTTC. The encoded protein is CASGTLGEQYF.

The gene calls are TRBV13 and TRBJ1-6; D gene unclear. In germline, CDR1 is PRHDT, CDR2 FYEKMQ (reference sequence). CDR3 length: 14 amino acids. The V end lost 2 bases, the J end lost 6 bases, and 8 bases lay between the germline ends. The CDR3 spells CASSLQRTNSPLHF. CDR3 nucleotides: TGTGCCAGCAGCTTACAGCGAACTAATTCACCCCTCCACTTT.

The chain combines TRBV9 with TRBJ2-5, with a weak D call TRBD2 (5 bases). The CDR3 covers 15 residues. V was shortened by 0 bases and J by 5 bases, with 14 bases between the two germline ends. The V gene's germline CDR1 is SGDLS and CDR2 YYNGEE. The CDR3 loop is CASSVGLAPSETQYF. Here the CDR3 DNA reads TGTGCCAGCAGCGTAGGTCTAGCTCCTTCCGAGACCCAGTACTTC.

DNA for the CDR3: TGTGCCAGCAGTTTAAATGACTGGCAGTTCTTC. Translating gives CASSLNDWQFF. The chain carries TRBV28 and TRBJ2-1; the D is unclear. Trimming stripped 2 bases from V and 12 bases from J, with 8 bases between. The length of the CDR3 is 11 residues. Germline CDR1 and CDR2: MDHEN and SYDVKM.

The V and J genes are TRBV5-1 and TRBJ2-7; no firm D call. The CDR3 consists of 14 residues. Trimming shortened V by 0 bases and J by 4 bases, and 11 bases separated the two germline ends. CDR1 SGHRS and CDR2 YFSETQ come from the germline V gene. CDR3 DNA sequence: TGCGCCAGCAGCTTGGGGCAGATAAGATACGAGCAGTACTTC. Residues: CASSLGQIRYEQYF.

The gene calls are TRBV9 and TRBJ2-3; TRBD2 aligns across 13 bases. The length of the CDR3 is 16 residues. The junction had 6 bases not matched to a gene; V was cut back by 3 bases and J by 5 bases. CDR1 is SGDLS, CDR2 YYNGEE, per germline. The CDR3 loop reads CASSEGLAGVQDTQYF. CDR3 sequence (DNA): TGTGCCAGCAGCGAAGGACTAGCGGGGGTCCAAGATACGCAGTATTTT.

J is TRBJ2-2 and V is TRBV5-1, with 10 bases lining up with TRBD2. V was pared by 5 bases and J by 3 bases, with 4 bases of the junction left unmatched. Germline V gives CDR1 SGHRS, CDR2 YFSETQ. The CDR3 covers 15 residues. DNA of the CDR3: TGCGCCAGCAGAGGGACTAGCGTTGACACCGGGGAGCTGTTTTTT. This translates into CASRGTSVDTGELFF.

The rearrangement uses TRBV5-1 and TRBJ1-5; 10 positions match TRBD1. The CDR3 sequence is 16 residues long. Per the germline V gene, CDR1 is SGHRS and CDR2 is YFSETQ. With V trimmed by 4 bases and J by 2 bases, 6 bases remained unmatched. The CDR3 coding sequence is TGCGCCAGCAGCCAGACAGGGGGCGCGGGCAATCAGCCCCAGCATTTT. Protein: CASSQTGGAGNQPQHF.

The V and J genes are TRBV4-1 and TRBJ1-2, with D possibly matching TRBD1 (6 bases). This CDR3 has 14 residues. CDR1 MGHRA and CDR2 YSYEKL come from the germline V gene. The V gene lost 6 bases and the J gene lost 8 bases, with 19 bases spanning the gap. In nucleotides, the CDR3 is TGCGCCAGCAGAATGACCGGGACGAGGGGGGGCTACACCTTC. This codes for CASRMTGTRGGYTF.

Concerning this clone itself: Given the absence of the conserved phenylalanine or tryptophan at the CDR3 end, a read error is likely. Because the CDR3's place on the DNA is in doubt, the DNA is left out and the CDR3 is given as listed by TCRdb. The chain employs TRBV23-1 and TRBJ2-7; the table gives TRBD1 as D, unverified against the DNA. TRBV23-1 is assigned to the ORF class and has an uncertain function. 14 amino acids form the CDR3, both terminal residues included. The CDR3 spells CASNAGTGFSLGLP.

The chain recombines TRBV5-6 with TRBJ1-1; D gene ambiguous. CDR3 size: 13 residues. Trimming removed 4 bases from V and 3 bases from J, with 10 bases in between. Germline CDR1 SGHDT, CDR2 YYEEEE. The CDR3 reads CASSPFHYTEAFF. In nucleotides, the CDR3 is TGTGCCAGCAGCCCATTTCACTACACTGAAGCTTTCTTT.

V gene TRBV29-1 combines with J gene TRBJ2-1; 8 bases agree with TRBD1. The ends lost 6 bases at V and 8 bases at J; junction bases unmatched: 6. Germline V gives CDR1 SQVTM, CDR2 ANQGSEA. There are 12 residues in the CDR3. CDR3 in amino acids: CSVVGQGDEQFF. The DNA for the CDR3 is TGCAGCGTCGTCGGACAGGGCGATGAGCAGTTCTTC.

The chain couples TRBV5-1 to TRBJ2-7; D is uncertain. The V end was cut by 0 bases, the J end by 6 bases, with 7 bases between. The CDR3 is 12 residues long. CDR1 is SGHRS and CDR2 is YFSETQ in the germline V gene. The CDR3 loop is CASSLGDSEQYF. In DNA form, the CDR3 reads TGCGCCAGCAGCTTGGGCGACTCCGAGCAGTACTTC.

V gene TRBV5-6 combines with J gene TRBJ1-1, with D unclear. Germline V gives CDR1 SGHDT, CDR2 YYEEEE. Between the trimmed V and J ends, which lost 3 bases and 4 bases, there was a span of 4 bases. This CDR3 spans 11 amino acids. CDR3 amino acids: CASSWGTEAFF. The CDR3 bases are TGTGCCAGCAGCTGGGGCACTGAAGCTTTCTTT. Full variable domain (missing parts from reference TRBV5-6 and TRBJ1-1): DAGVTQSPTHLIKTRGQQVTLRCSPKSGHDTVSWYQQALGQGPQFIFQYYEEEERQRGNFPDRFSGHQFPNYSSELNVNALLLGDSALYLCASSWGTEAFFGQGTRLTVV.

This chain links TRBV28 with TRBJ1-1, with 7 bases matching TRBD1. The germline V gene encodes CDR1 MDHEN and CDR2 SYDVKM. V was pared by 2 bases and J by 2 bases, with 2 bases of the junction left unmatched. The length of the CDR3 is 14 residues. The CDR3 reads CASSLGDRNTEAFF. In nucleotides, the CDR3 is TGTGCCAGCAGTTTAGGGGACAGAAACACTGAAGCTTTCTTT.

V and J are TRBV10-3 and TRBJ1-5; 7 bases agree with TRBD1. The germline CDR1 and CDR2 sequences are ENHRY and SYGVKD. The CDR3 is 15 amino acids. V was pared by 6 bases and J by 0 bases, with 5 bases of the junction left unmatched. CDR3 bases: TGTGCCATCAGACCCGGGACAGATAGCAATCAGCCCCAGCATTTT. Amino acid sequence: CAIRPGTDSNQPQHF.

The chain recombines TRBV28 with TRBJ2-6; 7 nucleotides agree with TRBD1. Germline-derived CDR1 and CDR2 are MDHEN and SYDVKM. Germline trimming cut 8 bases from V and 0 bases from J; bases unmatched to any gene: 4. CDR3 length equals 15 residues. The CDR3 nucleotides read TGTGCCAGCGGACAGGCAAGCTCTGGGGCCAACGTCCTGACTTTC. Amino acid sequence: CASGQASSGANVLTF. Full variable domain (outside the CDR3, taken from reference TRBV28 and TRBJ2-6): DVKVTQSSRYLVKRTGEKVFLECVQDMDHENMFWYRQDPGLGLRLIYFSYDVKMKEKGDIPEGYSVSREKKERFSLILESASTNQTSMYLCASGQASSGANVLTFGAGSRLTVL.

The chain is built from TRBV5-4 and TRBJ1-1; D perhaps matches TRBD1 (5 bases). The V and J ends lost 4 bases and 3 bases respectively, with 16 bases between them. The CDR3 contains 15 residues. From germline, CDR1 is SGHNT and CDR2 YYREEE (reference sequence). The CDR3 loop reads CASSIAGARDTEAFF. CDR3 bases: TGTGCCAGCAGCATCGCCGGGGCCAGAGACACTGAAGCTTTCTTT.